Below, 24 T cell receptor beta chains from the same sample are listed, as sequenced in a study of technical replicates of blood from several donors. Method: immunoSEQ multiplex PCR; TCRdb's copy keeps in-frame clones and lacks some. The sample carries approximately 89,000 clones, 90% to 95% recorded once. Input material: T cells isolated from PBMCs. These receptors were obtained from a human donor in good health.

The chain carries TRBV5-1 and TRBJ2-2; D is unresolved. Germline CDR1 and CDR2: SGHRS and YFSETQ. The CDR3 is 12 amino acids. Trimming removed 3 bases from V and 5 bases from J, with 5 bases in between. The CDR3 is CASSSPTGELFF. DNA of the CDR3: TGCGCCAGCAGCTCTCCGACCGGGGAGCTGTTTTTT.

V and J are TRBV25-1 and TRBJ1-4, with 11 bases fitting TRBD1. This CDR3 is built from 15 residues. V shed 6 bases and J 4 bases; nucleotides not matched to a gene: 4. Germline V gene lookup returns CDR1 MGHDK and CDR2 SYGVNS. The CDR3 sequence: CASRGQGGSNEKLFF. CDR3 sequence (DNA): TGTGCCAGCAGGGGACAGGGGGGTAGTAATGAAAAACTGTTTTTT. Variable domain in full (rest from reference TRBV25-1 and TRBJ1-4): EADIYQTPRYLVIGTGKKITLECSQTMGHDKMYWYQQDPGMELHLIHYSYGVNSTEKGDLSSESTVSRIRTEHFPLTLESARPSHTSQYLCASRGQGGSNEKLFFGSGTQLSVL.

The J gene is TRBJ2-1, the V gene TRBV6-1; TRBD1 might be the D (6 bases). This CDR3 spans 12 amino acids. The ends were cut back, 11 bases at V and 7 bases at J, with 15 bases in the middle. CDR1 MNHNS and CDR2 SASEGT come from the germline V gene. The CDR3 DNA reads as TGTGCCGTACAAAAAAGGGGGAATGAGCAGTTCTTC. This encodes CAVQKRGNEQFF.

This chain joins TRBV6-6 and TRBJ2-7; 7 nucleotides match TRBD1. After removal of 8 bases from V and 4 bases from J, the junction contained 2 bases not matched to a gene. Germline CDR1 MNHNY, CDR2 SVGAGI (reference sequence). The CDR3 extends over 11 amino acids. The CDR3 DNA sequence: TGTGCCAGCGGGACAGAATACGAGCAGTACTTC. It yields the protein CASGTEYEQYF.

The chain has TRBV28 and TRBJ1-1; TRBD1 might be the D (5 bases). The CDR3 spans 15 residues. The germline CDR1 and CDR2 sequences are MDHEN and SYDVKM. The germline V and J ends were trimmed by 7 bases and 3 bases, with 18 bases remaining between them. CDR3 nucleotide sequence: TGTGCCAGCATTGCAGGGCTTAGTGAGGACACTGAAGCTTTCTTT. Translating it yields CASIAGLSEDTEAFF.

J is TRBJ1-2 and V is TRBV19; D gene ambiguous. With 7 bases removed from V and 8 bases from J, the gap between germline ends came to 17 bases. The CDR3 has 13 amino acids. Per germline, CDR1 LNHDA and CDR2 SQIVND (reference sequence). CDR3 sequence reads: CASTSGLFRGYTF. As DNA, the CDR3 is TGTGCCAGTACCAGCGGACTCTTCCGGGGCTACACCTTC.

This clone was recorded once. This chain joins TRBV7-2 and TRBJ2-1, with 9 bases that match TRBD1. The germline gives CDR1 SGHTA, CDR2 FQGNSA. There are 14 residues in the CDR3. V shed 4 bases and J 6 bases; nucleotides not matched to a gene: 4. CDR3 residues: CASSSGTGSNEQFF. CDR3 coding DNA: TGTGCCAGCAGCTCGGGGACAGGGTCCAATGAGCAGTTCTTC.

The chain uses TRBV29-1 and TRBJ2-7, with 8 bases identical to TRBD1. CDR1 is SQVTM, CDR2 ANQGSEA, per germline. Unmatched junction bases numbered 5, after V lost 1 base and J lost 3 bases. This CDR3 region has 14 residues. The CDR3 is CSVEGAGQGYEQYF. CDR3 DNA: TGCAGCGTTGAAGGGGCAGGACAGGGCTACGAGCAGTACTTC.

This chain connects TRBV30 to TRBJ1-1; possible D gene TRBD1, 5 bases. V was pared by 4 bases and J by 3 bases, with 12 bases between. The CDR3 length is 13 residues. The germline CDR1 and CDR2 sequences are GTSNPN and SVGIG (reference sequence). This chain's CDR3 is CAWTRTRDTEAFF. DNA of the CDR3: TGTGCCTGGACCCGAACCAGGGACACTGAAGCTTTCTTT.

This clone appeared a single time. The chain joins TRBV5-1 to TRBJ2-1, with 8 positions matching TRBD2. The V gene's germline CDR1 is SGHRS and CDR2 YFSETQ. CDR3 length: 16 residues. With V trimmed by 1 base and J by 4 bases, 7 bases remained unmatched. Here the CDR3 DNA reads TGCGCCAGCAGCTTGTCTAGCGGGCCTGAGTACAATGAGCAGTTCTTC. Its protein product is CASSLSSGPEYNEQFF.

A few counts support this clone. The chain links TRBV30 to TRBJ1-5; D ambiguous. V gave up 0 bases and J gave up 6 bases, with 12 bases separating them. The CDR3 length is 14 residues. CDR1 and CDR2 from the germline V gene are GTSNPN and SVGIG (reference sequence). Written as DNA, the CDR3 is TGTGCCTGGAGTGTACAAAATGATCGTCAGCCCCAGCATTTT. Translating gives CAWSVQNDRQPQHF.

This sequence joins TRBV7-2 and TRBJ1-4, with TRBD1 as a possible D gene (5 bases). The germline V gene has CDR1 SGHTA and CDR2 FQGNSA. Trimming left V 5 bases short and J 0 bases short, with 10 bases between. The CDR3 is made up of 15 amino acids. CDR3 nucleotide sequence: TGTGCCAGCAGCCCAGGGCCAGCAACTAATGAAAAACTGTTTTTT. The encoded protein is CASSPGPATNEKLFF.

The chain joins TRBV28 to TRBJ2-2; 8 nucleotides line up with TRBD2. The CDR3 extends over 18 amino acids. V lost 3 bases to trimming and J lost 4 bases; unmatched junction nucleotides: 13. Germline loops: CDR1 MDHEN, CDR2 SYDVKM. CDR3 protein: CASSFGYGVAGTTGELFF. CDR3 bases: TGTGCCAGCAGTTTCGGTTATGGGGTAGCGGGAACCACCGGGGAGCTGTTTTTT.

The chain links TRBV7-2 to TRBJ2-7, with 13 bases that match TRBD2. From germline, CDR1 is SGHTA and CDR2 FQGNSA. V was clipped by 3 bases and J by 6 bases; unmatched bases: 2. The length of the CDR3 is 14 residues. CDR3 coding DNA: TGTGCCAGCAGCTTTTGGACTAGCGGGAGCGAGCAGTACTTC. Protein: CASSFWTSGSEQYF.

In nucleotides, the CDR3 is TGTGCCAGCAGCGTTACAGGGGGAGATAACTATGGCTACACCTTC. It specifies CASSVTGGDNYGYTF. The rearrangement joins TRBV9 to TRBJ1-2; 8 bases map to TRBD1. V lost 2 bases and J lost 1; bases outside the gene matches: 4. The germline gives CDR1 SGDLS, CDR2 YYNGEE. The CDR3 is 15 amino acids.

The V call is TRBV4-2, the J call TRBJ2-1, with 16 bases identical to TRBD2. The junction had 0 bases not matched to a gene; V was cut back by 0 bases and J by 10 bases. Germline CDR1 reads LGHNA; CDR2 reads YNFKEQ. The CDR3 has 15 residues. The CDR3 DNA reads as TGTGCCAGCAGCCAAGAGGGACTAGCGGGAGGGGAGCAGTTCTTC. As protein: CASSQEGLAGGEQFF.

In regard to this clone: In the same sample, other DNA sequences code for this CDR3. This chain links TRBV5-1 with TRBJ2-7; possible D gene TRBD1, 6 bases. With 2 bases removed from V and 1 base from J, the gap between germline ends came to 10 bases. Germline CDR1 reads SGHRS; CDR2 reads YFSETQ. CDR3 size: 14 residues. The CDR3 DNA is TGCGCCAGCAGCTTAGGCGACAGGTCCTACGAGCAGTACTTC. Residues: CASSLGDRSYEQYF.

The CDR3 nucleotides are TGCGCCAGCAGCCAAGAGACTAGCAGCTACGAGCAGTACTTC. This codes for CASSQETSSYEQYF. The chain uses TRBV4-3 and TRBJ2-7; 7 nucleotides match TRBD2. Germline V gene data show CDR1 as LGHNA and CDR2 as YSLEER. This CDR3 region has 14 residues. After removal of 0 bases from V and 3 bases from J, the junction contained 2 bases not matched to a gene.

The CDR3 loop reads CASRPGHLNTEAFF. The CDR3 region has the DNA TGTGCCAGCAGACCCGGACATTTGAACACTGAAGCTTTCTTT. This sequence joins TRBV2 and TRBJ1-1; tentative D call: TRBD1 (5 bases). Germline assignment: CDR1 SNHLY and CDR2 FYNNEI. V was trimmed by 6 bases and J by 0 bases, leaving 11 bases between them. The CDR3 length is 14 residues.

This clone was detected only once. V gene TRBV23-1 combines with J gene TRBJ1-2, with a tentative D call TRBD1 (6 bases). TRBV23-1 is flagged as an ORF with uncertain function. V lost 6 bases to trimming and J lost 5 bases, with 16 bases between them. This CDR3 region has 14 residues. The CDR3 here is CASRSRGRGYGYTF. DNA for the CDR3: TGCGCCAGCAGGAGCAGGGGACGAGGATATGGCTACACCTTC.

The CDR3 protein is CASSKLELEPYEQYF. DNA of the CDR3: TGTGCCAGCAGCAAGTTAGAGCTCGAACCTTACGAGCAGTACTTC. This chain joins TRBV21-1 and TRBJ2-7; TRBD2 is the table's D call, not checked against the DNA. TRBV21-1 is a known pseudogene. This CDR3 is built from 15 residues.

This clone was observed once. The chain links TRBV27 to TRBJ2-4; 7 nucleotides match TRBD2. CDR1 is MNHEY and CDR2 is SMNVEV in the germline V gene (reference sequence). The V gene end was trimmed by 7 bases and the J gene end by 1 base; junction bases not matched to a gene: 22. The CDR3 contains 20 residues. CDR3 DNA: TGTGCCAGCATCCTACCCCTTTGTGGCGGGAGTCCCCCTGCCAAAAACATTCAGTACTTC. Encoded protein: CASILPLCGGSPPAKNIQYF.

This chain links TRBV27 with TRBJ1-1; 7 bases align to TRBD1. V was clipped by 4 bases and J by 6 bases; unmatched bases: 20. Germline V CDR1 and CDR2: MNHEY, SMNVEV (reference sequence). The CDR3 loop spans 18 amino acids. Here the CDR3 reads CASSSRRQGPAKGAEAFF. In DNA form, the CDR3 reads TGTGCCAGCAGTTCCCGGAGACAGGGCCCCGCTAAGGGCGCTGAAGCTTTCTTT.

This rearrangement joins TRBV27 to TRBJ1-2, with 12 positions matching TRBD1. There are 17 residues in the CDR3. CDR1 and CDR2 (germline): MNHEY, SMNVEV (reference sequence). The J segment lost 6 bases and the V segment lost 7 bases, leaving 15 bases of the junction unmatched. This chain's CDR3 is CASTLLGTGGIFDGYTF. The DNA for the CDR3 is TGTGCCAGCACCCTCCTAGGGACAGGGGGCATTTTCGATGGCTACACCTTC.